What follows is one T cell receptor (beta chain) and its context. The sample comes from a study of blood T cell repertoires in COVID-19. As for the study in general: Samples representing acute and convalescent COVID-19 were sourced from the United States, Italy and Spain. PBMCs, B-cell-depleted T cells, or T cells were the source of the cDNA or gDNA that made up the material.

Source study methods: Amplification from reference gene primers served as the basis for estimated nucleated cell counts. Sequenced by immunoSEQ multiplex PCR; TCRdb stores in-frame clones only, minus some. V, J and clone size are those of that table, while D and trimming were read from the DNA. Of some 270,000 clones listed, about nine tenths are singletons. The germline CDR1 and CDR2 sequences are SGHTA and FQGNSA. CDR3 size: 17 residues. V was trimmed by 1 base and J by 0 bases, leaving 14 bases between them. Which cohort a participant joined came from the clinical history participants gave. This TCR was recovered from a young woman with acute COVID-19. Sequencing used PBMCs or T cells enriched from blood (not recorded which). The V call is TRBV7-2, the J call TRBJ2-3; D is perhaps TRBD1 (7 bases). For the CDR3, the DNA is TGTGCCAGCAGCTTAGTGGCGGGACAGCTAAGCACAGATACGCAGTATTTT. Amino acids: CASSLVAGQLSTDTQYF.